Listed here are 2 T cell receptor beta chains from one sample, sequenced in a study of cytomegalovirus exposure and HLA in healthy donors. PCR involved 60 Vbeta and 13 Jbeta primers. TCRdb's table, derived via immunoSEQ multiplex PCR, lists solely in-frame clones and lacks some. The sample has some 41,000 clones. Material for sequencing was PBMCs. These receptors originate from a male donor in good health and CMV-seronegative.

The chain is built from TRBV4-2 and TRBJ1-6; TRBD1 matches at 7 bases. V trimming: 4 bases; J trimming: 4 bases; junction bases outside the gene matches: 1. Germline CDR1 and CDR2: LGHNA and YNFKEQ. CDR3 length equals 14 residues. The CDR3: CASSRGQYNSPLHF. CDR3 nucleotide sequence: TGTGCCAGCAGCCGGGGACAGTATAATTCACCCCTCCACTTT.

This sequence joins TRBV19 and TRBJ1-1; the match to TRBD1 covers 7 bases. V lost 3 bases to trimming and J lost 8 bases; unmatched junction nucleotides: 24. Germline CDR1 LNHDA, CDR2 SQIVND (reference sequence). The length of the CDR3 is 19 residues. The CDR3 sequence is CASSMGTAELVFGLVEAFF. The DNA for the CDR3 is TGTGCCAGTAGTATGGGGACAGCCGAGTTGGTGTTTGGTTTGGTAGAAGCTTTCTTT. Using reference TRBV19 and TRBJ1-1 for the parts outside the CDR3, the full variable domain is DGGITQSPKYLFRKEGQNVTLSCEQNLNHDAMYWYRQDPGQGLRLIYYSQIVNDFQKGDIAEGYSVSREKKESFPLTVTSAQKNPTAFYLCASSMGTAELVFGLVEAFFGQGTRLTVV.